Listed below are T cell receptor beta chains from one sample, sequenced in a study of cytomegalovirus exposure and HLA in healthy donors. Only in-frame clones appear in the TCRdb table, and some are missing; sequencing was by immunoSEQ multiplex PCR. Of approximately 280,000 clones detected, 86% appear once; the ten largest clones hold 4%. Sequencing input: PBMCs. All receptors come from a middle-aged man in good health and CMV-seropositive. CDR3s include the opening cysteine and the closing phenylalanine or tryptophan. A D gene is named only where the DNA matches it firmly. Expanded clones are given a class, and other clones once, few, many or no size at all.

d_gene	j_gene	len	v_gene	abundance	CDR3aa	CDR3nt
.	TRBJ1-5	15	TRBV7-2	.	CASSLLLAPPQPQHF	TGTGCCAGCAGCTTACTGTTGGCTCCCCCCCAGCCCCAGCATTTT
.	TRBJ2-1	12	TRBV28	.	CASSLRVNEQFF	TGTGCCAGCAGTTTGAGGGTGAATGAGCAGTTCTTC
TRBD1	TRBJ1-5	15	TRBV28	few	CASSSPTGRYQPQHF	TGTGCCAGCAGTTCACCGACAGGGCGGTATCAGCCCCAGCATTTT
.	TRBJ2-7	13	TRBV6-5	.	CASSLDRTYEQYF	TGTGCCAGCAGCCTTGACAGAACCTACGAGCAGTACTTC
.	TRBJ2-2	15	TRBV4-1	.	CASSRISTDTGELFF	TGCGCCAGCAGCCGGATATCGACTGACACCGGGGAGCTGTTTTTT
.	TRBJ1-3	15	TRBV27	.	CASSFRRGSGNTIYF	TGTGCCAGCAGTTTTCGGAGAGGCTCTGGAAACACCATATATTTT
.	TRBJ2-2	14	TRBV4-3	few	CASSQDRVTGELFF	TGCGCCAGCAGCCAAGACAGGGTAACCGGGGAGCTGTTTTTT
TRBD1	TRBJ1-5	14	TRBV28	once	CASSLTGDNQPQHF	TGTGCCAGCAGTTTAACAGGGGACAATCAGCCCCAGCATTTT
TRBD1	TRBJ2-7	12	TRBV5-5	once	CASSWDRYEQYF	TGTGCCAGCAGCTGGGACAGGTACGAGCAGTACTTC
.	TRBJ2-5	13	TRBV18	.	CASSPGGEETQYF	TGTGCCAGCTCACCAGGGGGCGAGGAGACCCAGTACTTC
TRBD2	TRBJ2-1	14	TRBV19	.	CASSIVTSGSKQFF	TGTGCCAGTAGTATAGTAACTAGCGGGAGTAAGCAGTTCTTC
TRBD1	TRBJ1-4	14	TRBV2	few	CASSEEQGNEKLFF	TGTGCCAGCAGTGAAGAACAGGGGAATGAAAAACTGTTTTTT
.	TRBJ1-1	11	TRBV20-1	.	CSRLRGTEAFF	TGCAGTCGGCTAAGAGGGACTGAAGCTTTCTTT
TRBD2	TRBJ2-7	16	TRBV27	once	CASSLSVAGPTLEQYF	TGTGCCAGCAGTTTATCCGTAGCGGGACCCACCCTCGAGCAGTACTTC
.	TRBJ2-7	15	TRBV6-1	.	CASSDMTRGLPQQYF	TGTGCCAGCAGTGACATGACTAGGGGTCTTCCCCAGCAGTACTTC
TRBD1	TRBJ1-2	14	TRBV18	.	CASSRDRESYGYTF	TGTGCCAGCTCACGGGACAGGGAAAGTTATGGCTACACCTTC
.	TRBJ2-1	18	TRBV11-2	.	CASSGRLLLLSSYNEQFF	TGTGCCAGCAGCGGGAGATTACTACTTCTCAGCTCCTACAATGAGCAGTTCTTC
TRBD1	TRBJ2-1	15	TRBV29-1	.	CSVEDRDRAGNEQFF	TGCAGCGTTGAAGATAGGGACAGGGCAGGGAATGAGCAGTTCTTC
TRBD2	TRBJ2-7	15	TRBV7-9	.	CASSFSAGEYYEQYF	TGTGCCAGCAGCTTTTCGGCGGGGGAATACTACGAGCAGTACTTC
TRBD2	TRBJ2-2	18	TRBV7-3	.	CASSLKGPTSVNTGELFF	TGTGCCAGCAGCTTGAAGGGGCCGACTAGCGTAAACACCGGGGAGCTGTTTTTT
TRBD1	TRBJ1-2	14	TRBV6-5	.	CASKQGPRDYGYTF	TGTGCCAGCAAACAGGGGCCCCGTGACTATGGCTACACCTTC
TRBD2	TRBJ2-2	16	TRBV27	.	CASSLVSGSLTGELFF	TGTGCCAGCAGTTTAGTAAGCGGGAGCCTCACCGGGGAGCTGTTTTTT
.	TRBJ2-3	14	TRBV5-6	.	CASSSAGTVDTQYF	TGTGCCAGCAGCTCGGCAGGTACGGTCGATACGCAGTATTTT
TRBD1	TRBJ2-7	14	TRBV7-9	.	CASSSPGQTYEQYF	TGTGCCAGCAGCTCACCGGGACAGACCTACGAGCAGTACTTC
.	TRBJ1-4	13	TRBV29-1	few	CSVEAGRGEKLFF	TGCAGCGTTGAGGCAGGGCGGGGTGAAAAACTGTTTTTT
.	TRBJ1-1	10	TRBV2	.	CLGRNTEAFF	TGTTTGGGCCGGAACACTGAAGCTTTCTTT
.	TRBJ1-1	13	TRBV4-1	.	CASSQIENTEAFF	TGCGCCAGCAGCCAAATAGAGAACACTGAAGCTTTCTTT
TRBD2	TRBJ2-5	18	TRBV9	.	CASSPRAGLAGIQETQYF	TGTGCCAGCAGCCCGAGGGCCGGGCTAGCGGGAATTCAAGAGACCCAGTACTTC
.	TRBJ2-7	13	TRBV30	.	CAWATRGSYEQYF	TGTGCCTGGGCGACTAGAGGTTCCTACGAGCAGTACTTC
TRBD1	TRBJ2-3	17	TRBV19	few	CASSIKRGTGITDTQYF	TGTGCCAGTAGTATCAAGAGGGGGACAGGGATCACAGATACGCAGTATTTT
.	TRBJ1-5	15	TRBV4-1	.	CASSVAAQGTQPQHF	TGCGCCAGCAGCGTCGCAGCGCAGGGAACTCAGCCCCAGCATTTT
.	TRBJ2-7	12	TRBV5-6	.	CASSQLSYEQYF	TGTGCCAGCAGCCAACTCTCCTACGAGCAGTACTTC
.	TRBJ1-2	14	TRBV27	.	CASRRGHFDHGYTF	TGTGCCAGCAGAAGGGGACACTTTGATCATGGCTACACCTTC
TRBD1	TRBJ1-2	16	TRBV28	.	CASSPILRGPGYGYTF	TGTGCCAGCAGCCCCATCCTCAGGGGGCCTGGCTATGGCTACACCTTC
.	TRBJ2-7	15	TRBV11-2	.	CASSASRVLSYEQYF	TGTGCCAGCAGCGCATCCCGGGTCTTAAGCTACGAGCAGTACTTC
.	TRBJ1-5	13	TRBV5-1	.	CASSAGPDQPQHF	TGCGCCAGCAGCGCTGGGCCGGATCAGCCCCAGCATTTT
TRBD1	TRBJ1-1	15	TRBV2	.	CASRGTGGGNTEAFF	TGTGCCAGCAGGGGGACAGGGGGAGGGAACACTGAAGCTTTCTTT
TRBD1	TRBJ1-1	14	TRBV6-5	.	CASSYSAGGTEAFF	TGTGCCAGCAGTTACTCGGCAGGGGGCACTGAAGCTTTCTTT
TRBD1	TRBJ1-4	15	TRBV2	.	CASRGDSPTNEKLFF	TGTGCCAGCAGGGGGGACAGCCCAACTAATGAAAAACTGTTTTTT
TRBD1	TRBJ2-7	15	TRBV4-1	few	CASSPTGVTSYEQYF	TGCGCCAGCAGCCCTACAGGGGTGACATCCTACGAGCAGTACTTC
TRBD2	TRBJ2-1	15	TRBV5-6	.	CASGLAGSFGDEQFF	TGTGCCAGCGGGCTAGCGGGATCCTTTGGGGATGAGCAGTTCTTC